These 27 T cell receptor beta chains came from one sample sequenced in a study of blood T cell repertoires in COVID-19. Produced via immunoSEQ multiplex PCR; TCRdb's table is partial and in-frame only. The data contain some 520,000 clones, 75% to 90% of them seen just once; the ten biggest clones take up roughly 1%. Sequencing was carried out using peripheral blood. The receptors here all came from a man aged 18 to 35 with COVID-19, enrolled during active disease.

As concerns this clone: The sample holds other DNA sequences that translate to the same CDR3. The chain is built from TRBV19 and TRBJ2-7, with D possibly matching TRBD1 (6 bases). V was clipped by 5 bases and J by 3 bases, with 8 bases between them. From germline, CDR1 is LNHDA and CDR2 SQIVND (reference sequence). The CDR3 contains 12 residues. The CDR3 DNA sequence: TGTGCCAGTAGTCCGACAGGCTACGAGCAGTACTTC. This encodes CASSPTGYEQYF. Using reference TRBV19 and TRBJ2-7 for the parts outside the CDR3, the full variable domain is DGGITQSPKYLFRKEGQNVTLSCEQNLNHDAMYWYRQDPGQGLRLIYYSQIVNDFQKGDIAEGYSVSREKKESFPLTVTSAQKNPTAFYLCASSPTGYEQYFGPGTRLTVT.

The rearrangement joins TRBV23-1 to TRBJ1-2; D ambiguous. TRBV23-1 is an open reading frame, and its role is uncertain. There are 13 residues in the CDR3. V lost 5 bases, J lost 2 bases, and 9 bases lay in between. The CDR3 protein is CASSNSLNYGYTF. The CDR3 nucleotides read TGCGCCAGCAGTAACAGTCTAAACTATGGCTACACCTTC.

The rearrangement uses TRBV24-1 and TRBJ2-1; D perhaps matches TRBD2 (6 bases). The V gene's germline CDR1 is KGHDR and CDR2 SFDVKD. The CDR3 covers 16 residues. Trimming took off 4 bases at V and 5 bases at J, with 17 bases between the two ends. CDR3 region: CATSDHRGYGHNEQFF. Here the CDR3 DNA reads TGTGCCACCAGTGACCACCGGGGGTACGGGCACAATGAGCAGTTCTTC.

The chain joins TRBV30 to TRBJ2-7; weak D call: TRBD1 (7 bases). Germline loops: CDR1 GTSNPN, CDR2 SVGIG (reference sequence). V was shortened by 8 bases and J by 7 bases, with 21 bases between the two germline ends. CDR3 length: 13 amino acids. The CDR3 here is CAASGGHSLEQYF. The CDR3 DNA follows: TGTGCCGCGTCAGGGGGGCATAGCTTAGAGCAGTACTTC.

This chain uses TRBV5-8 with TRBJ2-1, with 8 bases fitting TRBD2. J gave up 9 bases and V 1 base, and 3 bases lay outside the gene matches. The CDR3 spans 13 residues. Germline V gives CDR1 SGHTS, CDR2 YDEGEE. DNA for the CDR3: TGTGCCAGCAGCTTGCGGGAGGGGGGTGAGCAGTTCTTC. Amino acids: CASSLREGGEQFF.

This chain joins TRBV4-1 and TRBJ1-2; 7 bases are shared with TRBD1. The CDR3 spans 15 residues. CDR1 is MGHRA and CDR2 is YSYEKL in the germline V gene. V dropped 2 bases and J dropped 5; count of bases not matched to a gene: 8. The CDR3 bases are TGCGCCAGCAGCCAACAGGGACAGTCCTTATATGGCTACACCTTC. This gives the protein CASSQQGQSLYGYTF.

The chain recombines TRBV5-4 with TRBJ2-5; D ambiguous. The CDR3 has 14 residues. Germline V gene lookup returns CDR1 SGHNT and CDR2 YYREEE (reference sequence). V was trimmed by 4 bases and J by 2 bases, leaving 12 bases between them. This chain's CDR3 is CASSQVGRQETQYF. The CDR3 DNA is TGTGCCAGCAGCCAGGTAGGAAGACAAGAGACCCAGTACTTC. Supplemented by reference TRBV5-4 and TRBJ2-5, the full variable domain reads ETGVTQSPTHLIKTRGQQVTLRCSSQSGHNTVSWYQQALGQGPQFIFQYYREEENGRGNFPPRFSGLQFPNYSSELNVNALELDDSALYLCASSQVGRQETQYFGPGTRLLVL.

This clone was seen just once. The same CDR3 is also encoded by other DNA sequences in this sample. The chain couples TRBV5-6 to TRBJ1-2; the match to TRBD1 covers 7 bases. This CDR3 comprises 14 residues. CDR1 is SGHDT, CDR2 YYEEEE, per germline. Trimming at V came to 0 bases and at J to 4 bases, leaving 3 bases not matched to a gene. The CDR3 DNA sequence: TGTGCCAGCAGCTTGGAGACAGGGCGCTATGGCTACACCTTC. This translates into CASSLETGRYGYTF.

The CDR3 sequence is CATSRDTGGSETQYF. CDR3 nucleotide sequence: TGTGCCACCAGCAGGGACACGGGGGGCTCAGAGACCCAGTACTTC. The J gene is TRBJ2-5, the V gene TRBV15, with D tentatively TRBD2 (7 bases). The CDR3 is made up of 15 amino acids. Germline V gene data show CDR1 as LNHNV and CDR2 as YYDKDF (reference sequence). Trimming took 3 bases from V and 4 from J, leaving 15 bases between them.

The rearrangement uses TRBV2 and TRBJ2-1, with 9 positions matching TRBD2. V was pared by 3 bases and J by 4 bases, with 4 bases of the junction left unmatched. The CDR3 is 15 amino acids. Germline CDR1 reads SNHLY; CDR2 reads FYNNEI. CDR3 nucleotides: TGTGCCAGCAGTGAGGAGCGGGGGGCTTACAATGAGCAGTTCTTC. It translates to CASSEERGAYNEQFF.

This chain uses TRBV19 with TRBJ2-1; 12 bases align to TRBD1. The germline V gene encodes CDR1 LNHDA and CDR2 SQIVND (reference sequence). CDR3 length: 16 amino acids. V lost 6 bases, J lost 6 bases, and 9 bases stayed unmatched. The CDR3 here is CASSTGTGGKGNEQFF. CDR3 DNA sequence: TGTGCCAGTAGCACCGGGACAGGGGGCAAGGGCAATGAGCAGTTCTTC.

The chain uses TRBV27 and TRBJ1-1, with 7 positions matching TRBD1. Per the germline V gene, CDR1 is MNHEY and CDR2 is SMNVEV (reference sequence). Trimming removed 1 base from V and 4 bases from J; junction bases left unmatched: 6. The CDR3 is 15 amino acids. This chain's CDR3 is CASSLLTGLGTEAFF. In DNA, the CDR3 is TGTGCCAGCAGTTTATTGACAGGGCTAGGCACTGAAGCTTTCTTT.

This rearrangement joins TRBV11-2 to TRBJ2-3, with no clear D. V gave up 5 bases and J gave up 5 bases, with 5 bases separating them. There are 11 residues in the CDR3. Germline values: CDR1 SGHAT, CDR2 FQNNGV. The CDR3 spells CASSLIDTQYF. CDR3 in DNA: TGTGCCAGCAGCCTAATAGATACGCAGTATTTT.

The chain has TRBV24-1 and TRBJ2-1; a weak D match, TRBD2 (6 bases). Germline V lookup: CDR1 KGHDR, CDR2 SFDVKD. The ends were cut back, 5 bases at V and 2 bases at J, with 12 bases in the middle. The CDR3 length is 15 residues. The CDR3 loop is CATSAQGGTYNEQFF. As DNA, the CDR3 is TGTGCCACCAGTGCGCAGGGCGGGACCTACAATGAGCAGTTCTTC.

This chain connects TRBV6-1 to TRBJ1-5; a weak D match, TRBD1 (5 bases). Trimming removed 1 base from V and 6 bases from J, with 10 bases in between. This CDR3 comprises 14 residues. CDR1 and CDR2 from the germline V gene are MNHNS and SASEGT. CDR3 loop: CASSEEGSSQPQHF. DNA for the CDR3: TGTGCCAGCAGTGAAGAGGGGTCAAGTCAGCCCCAGCATTTT.

This rearrangement joins TRBV12-3 or TRBV12-4 to TRBJ2-3; 9 bases align to TRBD1. Trimming removed 8 bases from V and 11 bases from J; junction bases left unmatched: 8. This CDR3 comprises 12 residues. Here the CDR3 reads CASCLSGQGQYF. CDR3 coding DNA: TGTGCCAGCTGCCTTTCGGGACAGGGGCAGTATTTT.

The rearrangement links TRBV9 to TRBJ1-5; D not certain. Germline CDR1 is SGDLS and CDR2 is YYNGEE. V lost 2 bases, J lost 0 bases, and 6 bases lay in between. This CDR3 has 14 amino acids. For the CDR3, the DNA is TGTGCCAGCAGCGTGGGAGGTAGCAATCAGCCCCAGCATTTT. Encoded protein: CASSVGGSNQPQHF.

The chain is built from TRBV2 and TRBJ2-1, with 8 bases matching TRBD2. CDR1 and CDR2 (germline): SNHLY, FYNNEI. The CDR3 contains 13 residues. V gave up 8 bases and J gave up 3 bases; unmatched junction bases: 3. The CDR3 DNA sequence: TGTGCCAGCGAACTAGCGGACTACAATGAGCAGTTCTTC. This translates into CASELADYNEQFF.

The chain couples TRBV24-1 to TRBJ1-4, with D perhaps matching TRBD1 (5 bases). Germline V gene lookup returns CDR1 KGHDR and CDR2 SFDVKD. Trimming pared 9 bases from V and 8 bases from J, leaving 12 bases between. The length of the CDR3 is 12 residues. The CDR3 nucleotides are TGTGCCACCGGGCGGCGGGGGGAAAAACTGTTTTTT. Its protein is CATGRRGEKLFF.

The rearrangement uses TRBV27 and TRBJ2-2; TRBD1 matches at 8 bases. CDR1 is MNHEY and CDR2 is SMNVEV in the germline V gene (reference sequence). There are 15 residues in the CDR3. Unmatched junction bases numbered 6, after V lost 6 bases and J lost 3 bases. CDR3 sequence: CASRDQGAYTGELFF. CDR3 coding DNA: TGTGCCAGCAGGGACCAGGGGGCATACACCGGGGAGCTGTTTTTT.

The chain carries TRBV3-1 (or the pseudogene TRBV3-2) and TRBJ2-7, with 9 bases lining up with TRBD1. V trimming: 4 bases; J trimming: 3 bases; junction bases outside the gene matches: 10. From germline, CDR1 is LGHDT and CDR2 YNNKEL (reference sequence). The CDR3 runs to 16 residues. CDR3 region: CASSPPKGQGVYEQYF. DNA for the CDR3: TGTGCCAGCAGCCCGCCGAAGGGACAGGGAGTCTACGAGCAGTACTTC.

The chain employs TRBV5-5 and TRBJ2-1; 14 positions agree with TRBD2. The CDR3 contains 16 residues. V trimming: 4 bases; J trimming: 2 bases; junction bases outside the gene matches: 2. The germline CDR1 and CDR2 sequences are SGHKS and YYEKEE (reference sequence). Here the CDR3 reads CASSPGLAGAYNEQFF. The CDR3 DNA reads as TGTGCCAGCAGCCCGGGACTAGCGGGGGCCTACAATGAGCAGTTCTTC.

This chain connects TRBV7-2 to TRBJ2-5, with D hard to call. The CDR3 is 14 amino acids. Germline loops: CDR1 SGHTA, CDR2 FQGNSA. V was pared by 2 bases and J by 1 base, with 8 bases between. The CDR3 here is CASSLMAVQETQYF. The CDR3, as DNA: TGTGCCAGCAGCTTAATGGCCGTCCAAGAGACCCAGTACTTC.

The chain is built from TRBV10-1 and TRBJ1-2; a possible D gene is TRBD1 (5 bases). This CDR3 has 15 amino acids. Trimming stripped 3 bases from V and 4 bases from J, with 15 bases between. The germline V gene has CDR1 WNHNN and CDR2 SYGVQD (reference sequence). The CDR3 nucleotides are TGCGCCAGCAGTGATATTGTGGGGCAGCTCTATGGCTACACCTTC. Translation gives CASSDIVGQLYGYTF.

This clone was detected only a few times. The rearrangement links TRBV14 to TRBJ2-7; possible D gene TRBD1, 5 bases. Trimming pared 5 bases from V and 0 bases from J, leaving 8 bases between. This CDR3 is 13 amino acids long. Per germline, CDR1 SGHDN and CDR2 FVKESK. The CDR3 spells CASSYRSSYEQYF. The CDR3 DNA is TGTGCCAGCAGCTACAGGAGCTCCTACGAGCAGTACTTC.

The J gene is TRBJ2-1, the V gene TRBV7-8; 9 bases line up with TRBD1. Trimming cost V 9 bases and J 6 bases; bases outside gene matches: 12. The CDR3 extends over 15 amino acids. The germline gives CDR1 SGHVS, CDR2 FQNEAQ. CDR3 DNA sequence: TGTGCCAGTACCCGTCGGGACAGGGATGTCAATGAGCAGTTCTTC. Translating it yields CASTRRDRDVNEQFF.

This chain joins TRBV10-3 and TRBJ1-6, with 8 bases matching TRBD1. V lost 5 bases and J lost 13; bases outside the gene matches: 7. Germline CDR1 reads ENHRY; CDR2 reads SYGVKD. CDR3 length: 13 amino acids. This CDR3 reads CAISPDRGVPLHF. The CDR3, as DNA: TGTGCCATCAGTCCTGACAGGGGTGTTCCCCTCCACTTT.